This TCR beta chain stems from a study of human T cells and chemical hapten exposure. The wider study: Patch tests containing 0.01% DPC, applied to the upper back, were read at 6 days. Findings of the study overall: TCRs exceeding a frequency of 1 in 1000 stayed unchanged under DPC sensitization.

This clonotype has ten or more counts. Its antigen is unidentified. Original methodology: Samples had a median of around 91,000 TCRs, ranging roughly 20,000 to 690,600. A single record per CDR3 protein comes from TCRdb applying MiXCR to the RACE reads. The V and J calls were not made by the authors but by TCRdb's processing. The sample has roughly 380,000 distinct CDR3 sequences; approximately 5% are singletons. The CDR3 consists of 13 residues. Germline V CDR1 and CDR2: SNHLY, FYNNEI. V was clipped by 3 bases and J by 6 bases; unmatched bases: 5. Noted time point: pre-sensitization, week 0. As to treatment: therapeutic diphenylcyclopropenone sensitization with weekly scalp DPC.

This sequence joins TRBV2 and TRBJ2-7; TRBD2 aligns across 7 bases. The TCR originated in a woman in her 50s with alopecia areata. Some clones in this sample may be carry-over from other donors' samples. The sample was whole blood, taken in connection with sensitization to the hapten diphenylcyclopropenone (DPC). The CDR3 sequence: CASSDGGGREQYF. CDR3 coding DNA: TGTGCCAGCAGTGATGGCGGGGGTCGCGAGCAGTACTTC.